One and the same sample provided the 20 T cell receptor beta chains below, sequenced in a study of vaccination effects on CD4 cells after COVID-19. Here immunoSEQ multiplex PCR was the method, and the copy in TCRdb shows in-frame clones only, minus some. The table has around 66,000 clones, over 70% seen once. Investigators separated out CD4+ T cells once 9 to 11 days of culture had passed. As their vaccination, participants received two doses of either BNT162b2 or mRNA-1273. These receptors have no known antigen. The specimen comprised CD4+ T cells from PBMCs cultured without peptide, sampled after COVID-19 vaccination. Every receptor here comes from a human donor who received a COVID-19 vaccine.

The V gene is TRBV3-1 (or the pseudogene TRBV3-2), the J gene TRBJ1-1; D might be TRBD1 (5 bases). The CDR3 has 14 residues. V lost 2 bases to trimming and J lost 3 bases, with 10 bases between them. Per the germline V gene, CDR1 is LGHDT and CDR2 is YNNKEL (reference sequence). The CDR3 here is CASSQQGGYTEAFF. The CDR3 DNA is TGTGCCAGCAGCCAACAGGGAGGGTACACTGAAGCTTTCTTT.

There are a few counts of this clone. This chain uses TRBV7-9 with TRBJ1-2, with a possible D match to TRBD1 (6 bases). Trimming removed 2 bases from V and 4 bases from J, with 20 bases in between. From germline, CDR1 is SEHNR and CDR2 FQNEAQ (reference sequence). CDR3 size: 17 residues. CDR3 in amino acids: CASSLNPIGGSGYGYTF. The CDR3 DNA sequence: TGTGCCAGCAGCTTAAATCCCATCGGGGGCTCGGGCTATGGCTACACCTTC.

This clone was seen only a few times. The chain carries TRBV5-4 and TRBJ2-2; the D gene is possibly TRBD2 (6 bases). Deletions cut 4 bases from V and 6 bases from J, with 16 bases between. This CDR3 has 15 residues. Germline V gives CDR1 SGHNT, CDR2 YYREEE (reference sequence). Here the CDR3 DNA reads TGTGCCAGCAGCCGGTCCGGAGGGGTGGCCGGGGAGCTGTTTTTT. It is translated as CASSRSGGVAGELFF.

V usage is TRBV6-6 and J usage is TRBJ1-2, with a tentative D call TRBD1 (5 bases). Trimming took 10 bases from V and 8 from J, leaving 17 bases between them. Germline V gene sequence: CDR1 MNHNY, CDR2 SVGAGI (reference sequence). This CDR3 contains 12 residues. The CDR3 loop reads CATEIRRDGYTF. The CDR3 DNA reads TGTGCCACCGAAATCAGGCGGGACGGCTACACCTTC.

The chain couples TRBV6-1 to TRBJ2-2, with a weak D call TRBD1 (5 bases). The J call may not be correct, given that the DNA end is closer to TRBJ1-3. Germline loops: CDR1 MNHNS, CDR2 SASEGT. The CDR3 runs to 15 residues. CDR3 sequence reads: CASSEAGTGRNTIYF. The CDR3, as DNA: TGTGCCAGCAGTGAAGCGGGTACAGGTAGAAACACCATATATTTT.

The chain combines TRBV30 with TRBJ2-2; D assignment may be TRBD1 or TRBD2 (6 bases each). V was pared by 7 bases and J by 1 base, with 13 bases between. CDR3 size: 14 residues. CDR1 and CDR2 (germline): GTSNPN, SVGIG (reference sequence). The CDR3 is CAFQGGLNTGELFF. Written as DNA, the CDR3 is TGTGCCTTTCAAGGGGGGCTGAACACCGGGGAGCTGTTTTTT.

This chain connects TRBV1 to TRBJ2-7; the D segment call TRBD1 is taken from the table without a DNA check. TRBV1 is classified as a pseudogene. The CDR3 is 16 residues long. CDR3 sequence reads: CTSSQDRSRRRYEQYV. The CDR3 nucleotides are TGCACCAGCAGCCAAGATCGATCCAGGCGACGCTACGAGCAGTACGTC.

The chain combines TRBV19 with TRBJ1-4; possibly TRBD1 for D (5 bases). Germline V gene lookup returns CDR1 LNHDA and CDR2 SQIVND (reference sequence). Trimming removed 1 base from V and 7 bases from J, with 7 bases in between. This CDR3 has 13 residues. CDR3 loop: CASSIVGGEKLFF. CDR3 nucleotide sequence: TGTGCCAGTAGTATAGTTGGGGGTGAAAAACTGTTTTTT.

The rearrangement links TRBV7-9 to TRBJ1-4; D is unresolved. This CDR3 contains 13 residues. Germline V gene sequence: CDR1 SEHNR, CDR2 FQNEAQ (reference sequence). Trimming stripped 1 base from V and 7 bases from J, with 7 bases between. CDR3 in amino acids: CASSLDAGEKLFF. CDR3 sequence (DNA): TGTGCCAGCAGCTTAGACGCCGGTGAAAAACTGTTTTTT.

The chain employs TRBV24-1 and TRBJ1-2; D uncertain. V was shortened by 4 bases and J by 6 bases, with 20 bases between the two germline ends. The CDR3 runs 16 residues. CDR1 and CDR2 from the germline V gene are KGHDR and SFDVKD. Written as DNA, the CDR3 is TGTGCCACCAGTGACACCGGGAGCAGACGTGCGCATGGCTACACCTTC. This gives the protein CATSDTGSRRAHGYTF.

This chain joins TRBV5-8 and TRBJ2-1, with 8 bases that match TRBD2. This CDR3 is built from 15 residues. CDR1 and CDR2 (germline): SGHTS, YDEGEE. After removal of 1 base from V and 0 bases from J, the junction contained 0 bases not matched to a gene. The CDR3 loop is CASSLRGGSYNEQFF. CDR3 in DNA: TGTGCCAGCAGCTTGCGGGGGGGCTCCTACAATGAGCAGTTCTTC.

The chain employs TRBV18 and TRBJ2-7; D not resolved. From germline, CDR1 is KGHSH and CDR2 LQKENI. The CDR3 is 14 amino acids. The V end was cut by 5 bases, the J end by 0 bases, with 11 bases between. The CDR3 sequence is CASSFSPSSYEQYV. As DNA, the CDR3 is TGTGCCAGCTCATTCAGCCCGAGCTCCTACGAGCAGTACGTC.

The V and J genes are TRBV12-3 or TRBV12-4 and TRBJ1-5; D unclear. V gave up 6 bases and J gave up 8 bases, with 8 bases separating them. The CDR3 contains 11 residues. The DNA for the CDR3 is TGTGCCAGCAGCAAGAGGGAGCCCCAGCATTTT. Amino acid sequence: CASSKREPQHF.

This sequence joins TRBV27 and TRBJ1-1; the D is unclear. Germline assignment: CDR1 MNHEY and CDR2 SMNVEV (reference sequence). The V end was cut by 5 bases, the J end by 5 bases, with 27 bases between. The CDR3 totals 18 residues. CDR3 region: CASSPRGGGRVQETEAFF. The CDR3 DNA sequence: TGTGCCAGCAGTCCCCGCGGTGGAGGAAGGGTGCAAGAGACTGAAGCTTTCTTT.

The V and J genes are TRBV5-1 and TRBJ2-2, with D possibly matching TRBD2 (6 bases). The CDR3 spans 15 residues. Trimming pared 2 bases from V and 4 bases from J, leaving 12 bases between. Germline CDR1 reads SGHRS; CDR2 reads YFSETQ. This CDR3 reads CASSFNSGSTGELFF. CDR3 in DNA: TGCGCCAGCAGCTTTAACAGCGGGTCCACCGGGGAGCTGTTTTTT.

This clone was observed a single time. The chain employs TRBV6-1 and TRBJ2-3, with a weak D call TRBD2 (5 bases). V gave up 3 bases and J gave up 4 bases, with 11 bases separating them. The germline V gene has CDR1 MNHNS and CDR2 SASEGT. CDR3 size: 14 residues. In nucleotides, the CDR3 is TGTGCCAGCAGTGAGGATCCGGGGTCAGATACGCAGTATTTT. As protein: CASSEDPGSDTQYF.

CDR3 nucleotides: TGCGCCAGCAGCCCTGGGGCCGGACAGGGGAATGAGCAGTTCTTC. Protein: CASSPGAGQGNEQFF. This chain links TRBV5-1 with TRBJ2-1; TRBD1 aligns across 9 bases. In germline, CDR1 is SGHRS, CDR2 YFSETQ. There are 15 residues in the CDR3. Unmatched junction bases numbered 9, after V lost 4 bases and J lost 7 bases. Together with reference TRBV5-1 and TRBJ2-1, the CDR3 gives the full variable domain: KAGVTQTPRYLIKTRGQQVTLSCSPISGHRSVSWYQQTPGQGLQFLFEYFSETQRNKGNFPGRFSGRQFSNSRSEMNVSTLELGDSALYLCASSPGAGQGNEQFFGPGTRLTVL.

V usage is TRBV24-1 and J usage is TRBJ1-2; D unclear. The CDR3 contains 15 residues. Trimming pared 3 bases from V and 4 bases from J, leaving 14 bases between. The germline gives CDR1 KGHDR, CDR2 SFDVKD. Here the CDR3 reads CATSDPDREPYGYTF. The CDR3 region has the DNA TGTGCCACCAGTGATCCCGATCGGGAGCCCTATGGCTACACCTTC.

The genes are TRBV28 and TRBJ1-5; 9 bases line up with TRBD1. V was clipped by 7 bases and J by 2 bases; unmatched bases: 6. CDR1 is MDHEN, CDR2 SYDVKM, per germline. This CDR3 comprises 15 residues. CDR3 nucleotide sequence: TGTGCCAGCATCTCACAGGGGGCCGGCAATCAGCCCCAGCATTTT. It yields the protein CASISQGAGNQPQHF. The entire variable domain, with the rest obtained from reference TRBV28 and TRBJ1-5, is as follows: DVKVTQSSRYLVKRTGEKVFLECVQDMDHENMFWYRQDPGLGLRLIYFSYDVKMKEKGDIPEGYSVSREKKERFSLILESASTNQTSMYLCASISQGAGNQPQHFGDGTRLSIL.

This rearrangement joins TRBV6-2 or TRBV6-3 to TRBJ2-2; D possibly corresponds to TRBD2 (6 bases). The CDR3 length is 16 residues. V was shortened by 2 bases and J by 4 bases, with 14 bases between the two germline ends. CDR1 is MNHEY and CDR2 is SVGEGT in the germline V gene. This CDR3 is CASSYLLSGGTGELFF. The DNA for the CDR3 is TGTGCCAGCAGTTACCTTCTCTCCGGGGGCACCGGGGAGCTGTTTTTT.